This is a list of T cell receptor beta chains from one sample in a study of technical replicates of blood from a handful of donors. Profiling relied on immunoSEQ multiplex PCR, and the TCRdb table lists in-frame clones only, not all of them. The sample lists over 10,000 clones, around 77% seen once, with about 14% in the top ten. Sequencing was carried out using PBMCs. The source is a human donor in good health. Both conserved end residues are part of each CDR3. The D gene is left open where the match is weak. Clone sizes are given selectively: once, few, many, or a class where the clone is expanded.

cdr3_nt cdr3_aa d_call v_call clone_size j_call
TGTGCCAGCAGTGAACCCCTGGCAGGGAATGATGGCTACACCTTC CASSEPLAGNDGYTF - TRBV6-1 once TRBJ1-2
TGCGCCAGCAGCTTGGAGGGTAGCGTCGCAGATACGCAGTATTTT CASSLEGSVADTQYF - TRBV5-1 - TRBJ2-3
TGTGCCATCAGGACTAGCGGGACTCCCTACGAGCAGTACTTC CAIRTSGTPYEQYF TRBD2 TRBV10-3 - TRBJ2-7
TGTGCCACCAGCAGAGATGCTGGGACACCAGACTTC CATSRDAGTPDF - TRBV15 - TRBJ2-7
TGTGCCAGCAGCTTGGGGGGGACAGGGCTCCGGCAGCAGTACTTC CASSLGGTGLRQQYF TRBD1 TRBV5-8 - TRBJ2-7
TGTGCCAGCAGTCAACAGGCGTTTGAGGCTTTCTTT CASSQQAFEAFF - TRBV2 - TRBJ1-1
TGTGCCAGTAGTATCGTCGGTGTACGTAGTGAAAAACTGTTTTTT CASSIVGVRSEKLFF - TRBV19 few TRBJ1-4
TGCGCCAGCAGCTTGCCCTCGCCGGGACAGGGATTTTTATACGAGCAGTACTTC CASSLPSPGQGFLYEQYF TRBD1 TRBV5-1 - TRBJ2-7
TGTGCCAGCAGCTTAGGGGCCCGGGGGGCCGGGGGTGAGCAGTACTTC CASSLGARGAGGEQYF - TRBV11-2 few TRBJ2-7
TGTGCCAGTTCCCTAAGCACAGATACGCAGTATTTT CASSLSTDTQYF - TRBV2 once TRBJ2-3
TGTGCCTGGAGCGACGACAGTGACTACGAGCAGTACTTC CAWSDDSDYEQYF - TRBV30 - TRBJ2-7
TGTGCCAGCAGAGTCGGACAGGCCTACGAGCAGTACTTC CASRVGQAYEQYF TRBD1 TRBV7-2 once TRBJ2-7
TGCAGTGCTGAACAGGGGAAAGAAGCTTTCTTT CSAEQGKEAFF TRBD1 TRBV20-1 few TRBJ1-1
TGTGCCAGCAGCCGGGACTACCCTTACGAGCAGTACTTC CASSRDYPYEQYF TRBD2 TRBV7-9 - TRBJ2-7
TGTGCCAGCAGCGCTGGCAGGGGGCAGTCTGTTGGCTACACCTTC CASSAGRGQSVGYTF TRBD1 TRBV9 - TRBJ1-2
TGTGCCAGCTCACCACCGGGGAGCTATACTGGAAACACCATATATTTT CASSPPGSYTGNTIYF - TRBV18 - TRBJ1-3
TGTGCCAGCAGTTTTCAGGGGCTGGGAAACACCATATATTTT CASSFQGLGNTIYF - TRBV27 - TRBJ1-3
TGTGCCAGCAGCTTGTGGCGTTCGGGGTACAATGAGCAGTTCTTC CASSLWRSGYNEQFF - TRBV5-4 - TRBJ2-1
TGTGCCATCGTACTAGCTCCCGAGCAGTACTTC CAIVLAPEQYF - TRBV19 - TRBJ2-7
TGTGCCAGCAGCCCCCACGGAGGGGTTGTGGCCTACGAGCAGTACTTC CASSPHGGVVAYEQYF - TRBV7-2 few TRBJ2-7
TGCGCCAGCAGCTTGGGGGGGGTTCTAGCCAAAAACATTCAGTACTTC CASSLGGVLAKNIQYF - TRBV5-1 once TRBJ2-4
TGTGCCTGGGACAGGGGGGCCCCTGCCGGGGAGCTGTTTTTT CAWDRGAPAGELFF TRBD1 TRBV30 - TRBJ2-2
TGTGCCAGCAGCTTGGGAGGGGGAATTATTTACGAGCAGTACTTC CASSLGGGIIYEQYF - TRBV5-4 - TRBJ2-7
TGTGCCAGCAGACCGGGACAGGGCGTCGTCGATGGCTACACCTTC CASRPGQGVVDGYTF TRBD1 TRBV6-1 - TRBJ1-2
TGTGCCAGCAGCTCAAGGACAGGGGGCCTTGATGGCTACACCTTC CASSSRTGGLDGYTF TRBD1 TRBV7-2 - TRBJ1-2
TGTGCCAGCAGCTTAAGAGCGGGAGGGACCCTCGAGCAGTACTTC CASSLRAGGTLEQYF TRBD2 TRBV11-1 - TRBJ2-7
TGCGCCAGCAGCCAAGAGTCCAGGGGGTTTAGGGAGCAGTACTTC CASSQESRGFREQYF TRBD1 TRBV4-1 - TRBJ2-7
TGCGCCAGCAGCCACCCCGGACTAGCGGGAGGGAGTGAAGCAGATACGCAGTATTTT CASSHPGLAGGSEADTQYF TRBD2 TRBV4-1 - TRBJ2-3
TGTGCCAGCAGCTTATCCGGCGGAGACACCGGGGAGCTGTTTTTT CASSLSGGDTGELFF - TRBV7-8 - TRBJ2-2
TGCAGCGCTGGGACAGGTCAAAAACTGTTTTTT CSAGTGQKLFF TRBD1 TRBV29-1 - TRBJ1-4
TGTGCCAGCAGTGACCTCGAGTATAGCAATCAGCCCCAGCATTTT CASSDLEYSNQPQHF - TRBV6-1 - TRBJ1-5
TGTGCCAGCTGCAAACAGGGGAAAGAGACCCAGTACTTC CASCKQGKETQYF TRBD1 TRBV7-6 - TRBJ2-5
TGTGCCAGCAGTTCCCTAGCGGGTCTCTCCTACGAGCAGTACTTC CASSSLAGLSYEQYF TRBD2 TRBV27 - TRBJ2-7
TGCAGCGTTGAAGACCCAACCGGACTAGCGGGAGTCTACGAGCAGTACTTC CSVEDPTGLAGVYEQYF TRBD2 TRBV29-1 - TRBJ2-7
TGTGCCAGTAGTATTACAGGGGGAAATTCTTTTATCGACACCTTC CASSITGGNSFIDTF TRBD1 TRBV19 - TRBJ1-2
TGCGCCAGCAGCCAGGGGGAGGGCTACCGAGTCTACAATGAGCAGTTCTTC CASSQGEGYRVYNEQFF TRBD2 TRBV4-1 - TRBJ2-1
TGCGCCAGCAGCCTTTCTCGACAGGGGGCAGGGGAGCAGTTCTTC CASSLSRQGAGEQFF TRBD1 TRBV5-1 - TRBJ2-1
TGTGCCTGGAGCGGGAGCACAGATACGCAGTATTTT CAWSGSTDTQYF - TRBV30 once TRBJ2-3
TGTGCCAGCAGTTACTCGAACCAGGGAGGCCAAGATACGCAGTATTTT CASSYSNQGGQDTQYF - TRBV6-5 few TRBJ2-3
TGTGCCAGCAGCATTTCTAGCGGGCAGAGCTCCTACAATGAGCAGTTCTTC CASSISSGQSSYNEQFF TRBD2 TRBV9 - TRBJ2-1
TGCGCCAGCAGCTTGGTGGACAGGGGCGTCGAGCAGTACTTC CASSLVDRGVEQYF TRBD1 TRBV5-1 - TRBJ2-7
TGTGCCAGCTCACTGATGCAGACGGAAGATTGGTCGGGGGGGAATCAGCCCCAGCATTTT CASSLMQTEDWSGGNQPQHF - TRBV18 few TRBJ1-5
TGTGCCAGCAGCTTAGCACGCCAGGGGGCGAACGAGCAGTACTTC CASSLARQGANEQYF TRBD1 TRBV7-8 once TRBJ2-7